This T cell receptor (beta chain) appears in the sequencing data of a study of blood T cell repertoires in COVID-19. As for the study in general: The United States, Italy and Spain provided the acute and convalescent COVID-19 samples. T cells, B-cell-depleted T cells, or PBMCs supplied cDNA or gDNA.

With 4 bases clipped from V and 4 bases from J, the junction kept 6 bases outside the gene matches. The CDR3 spans 14 residues. Germline assignment: CDR1 GTSNPN and CDR2 SVGIG (reference sequence). In the authors' workflow: Researchers report that nucleated cell counts were estimated from reference gene primer amplification. Repertoires were generated with immunoSEQ multiplex PCR, while TCRdb's copy carries only in-frame clones and drops some. That table supplies the V and J calls and clone size; D and trimming were determined from the DNA. The sample lists roughly 52,000 clones; roughly 85% were seen once.

The chain uses TRBV30 and TRBJ2-5; 10 bases line up with TRBD1. Sequenced: peripheral blood. This receptor was identified in a human donor in a cohort sampled during active COVID-19. The chain's CDR3 is CAWKLTGGLETQYF. CDR3 in DNA: TGTGCCTGGAAGTTGACAGGGGGCCTAGAGACCCAGTACTTC.